What follows are 14 T cell receptor beta chains derived from one specimen sequenced in a study of shared clonotypes between healthy human individuals. Using immunoSEQ multiplex PCR, the repertoire was profiled, and TCRdb retains in-frame clones only, with some absent. Here the sample spans millions of clones, over 85% being singletons. The source material was naive CD4+ T cells sorted from blood. Documented subset: CD45RA+ positively selected. These TCRs come from a man younger than 35 in good health.

This clone came up once. The J gene is TRBJ2-7, the V gene TRBV28; D is unresolved. Germline CDR1 and CDR2: MDHEN and SYDVKM. Trimming shortened V by 7 bases and J by 7 bases, and 17 bases separated the two germline ends. CDR3 length: 13 amino acids. CDR3 amino acids: CASTRPGPREQYF. In nucleotides, the CDR3 is TGTGCCAGCACCCGCCCCGGGCCGAGGGAGCAGTACTTC.

This chain uses TRBV7-2 with TRBJ1-2; tentative D call: TRBD1 (6 bases). Germline CDR1 is SGHTA and CDR2 is FQGNSA. The CDR3 length is 16 residues. The germline V and J ends were trimmed by 5 bases and 3 bases, with 19 bases remaining between them. The CDR3 protein is CASSQDSLPSYYGYTF. The DNA for the CDR3 is TGTGCCAGCAGCCAGGACAGCTTACCCTCATACTATGGCTACACCTTC.

The chain employs TRBV7-9 and TRBJ2-7; D may match TRBD1 or TRBD2 (5 bases each). The CDR3 is made up of 16 amino acids. Trimming removed 5 bases from V and 1 base from J, with 18 bases in between. In germline, CDR1 is SEHNR, CDR2 FQNEAQ (reference sequence). This CDR3 is CASSDDGWGPSYEQYF. In DNA, the CDR3 is TGTGCCAGCAGCGACGACGGGTGGGGACCTTCCTACGAGCAGTACTTC.

V gene TRBV6-1 combines with J gene TRBJ1-3; D call uncertain. This CDR3 has 15 residues. Deletions cut 4 bases from V and 0 bases from J, with 10 bases between. Germline CDR1 MNHNS, CDR2 SASEGT. The CDR3 DNA follows: TGTGCCAGCAGTGTTTACCGGAGCTCTGGAAACACCATATATTTT. The encoded protein is CASSVYRSSGNTIYF.

This chain connects TRBV2 to TRBJ2-1; D is unclear. V was pared by 3 bases and J by 7 bases, with 10 bases between. Germline V gene data show CDR1 as SNHLY and CDR2 as FYNNEI. CDR3 length: 13 amino acids. The CDR3 is CASSDGRRNEQFF. In nucleotides, the CDR3 is TGTGCCAGCAGTGACGGTAGGCGGAATGAGCAGTTCTTC.

V usage is TRBV5-1 and J usage is TRBJ2-7; D may be TRBD1 (5 bases). The CDR3 runs 13 residues. V was pared by 4 bases and J by 1 base, with 9 bases between. From germline, CDR1 is SGHRS and CDR2 YFSETQ. This CDR3 is CASSPTVSYEQYF. The CDR3, as DNA: TGCGCCAGCAGCCCGACAGTTTCCTACGAGCAGTACTTC.

The rearrangement uses TRBV6-5 and TRBJ1-5, with a tentative D call TRBD1 (5 bases). Germline-derived CDR1 and CDR2 are MNHEY and SVGAGI. CDR3 size: 14 residues. V was shortened by 6 bases and J by 7 bases, with 16 bases between the two germline ends. CDR3 nucleotide sequence: TGTGCCAGCAGGAGGGCAGGGAGCCGGCAGCCCCAGCATTTT. It translates to CASRRAGSRQPQHF.

In DNA, the CDR3 is TGTGCCTGGAGGGGTCAGGGGAGCGGTGGCTACACCTTC. Amino acids: CAWRGQGSGGYTF. The gene calls are TRBV30 and TRBJ1-2; a weak D match, TRBD1 (6 bases). The CDR3 totals 13 residues. V lost 3 bases, J lost 7 bases, and 15 bases lay in between. Germline V gene data show CDR1 as GTSNPN and CDR2 as SVGIG (reference sequence).

V is TRBV7-8 and J is TRBJ2-3; D is uncertain. V was cut by 8 bases and J by 4 bases, with 10 bases left in between. Germline V lookup: CDR1 SGHVS, CDR2 FQNEAQ. There are 12 residues in the CDR3. The CDR3 nucleotides are TGTGCCAGCCGGCGTGGGGCAGATACGCAGTATTTT. As protein: CASRRGADTQYF. Filled out from reference TRBV7-8 and TRBJ2-3, the complete variable domain reads GAGVSQSPRYKVAKRGQDVALRCDPISGHVSLFWYQQALGQGPEFLTYFQNEAQLDKSGLPSDRFFAERPEGSVSTLKIQRTQQEDSAVYLCASRRGADTQYFGPGTRLTVL.

Of note for this clone: In the same sample, other DNA sequences code for this CDR3. The J gene is TRBJ1-3, the V gene TRBV9; D is unresolved. V was trimmed by 0 bases and J by 2 bases, leaving 3 bases between them. This CDR3 is 13 amino acids long. Germline V gives CDR1 SGDLS, CDR2 YYNGEE. The CDR3, as DNA: TGTGCCAGCAGCGTAGGGACTGGAAACACCATATATTTT. Residues: CASSVGTGNTIYF. Variable domain in full (rest from reference TRBV9 and TRBJ1-3): DSGVTQTPKHLITATGQRVTLRCSPRSGDLSVYWYQQSLDQGLQFLIQYYNGEERAKGNILERFSAQQFPDLHSELNLSSLELGDSALYFCASSVGTGNTIYFGEGSWLTVV.

The V and J genes are TRBV6-5 and TRBJ1-5; 8 nucleotides match TRBD1. V shed 5 bases, J shed 6 bases, and the junction held 6 bases outside the gene matches. The CDR3 runs to 14 residues. Per the germline V gene, CDR1 is MNHEY and CDR2 is SVGAGI. The DNA for the CDR3 is TGTGCCAGCAGTACGACAGGGGCGGGTCAGCCCCAGCATTTT. Protein sequence: CASSTTGAGQPQHF.

This rearrangement joins TRBV10-3 to TRBJ2-3; 10 positions agree with TRBD2. Per germline, CDR1 ENHRY and CDR2 SYGVKD. V shed 6 bases and J 0 bases; nucleotides not matched to a gene: 6. This CDR3 has 16 residues. The CDR3 DNA reads as TGTGCCATCAGCAAACTAGCGGGGCCTAGCACAGATACGCAGTATTTT. This codes for CAISKLAGPSTDTQYF.

This chain uses TRBV19 with TRBJ1-2; 8 bases agree with TRBD1. Germline V CDR1 and CDR2: LNHDA, SQIVND (reference sequence). The CDR3 sequence is 17 residues long. V lost 5 bases to trimming and J lost 2 bases; unmatched junction nucleotides: 13. CDR3 DNA sequence: TGTGCCAGTAGTGTCTCAAGGGACAGGCGATTGAACTATGGCTACACCTTC. Amino acids: CASSVSRDRRLNYGYTF.

This clone has only one observation. This sequence joins TRBV30 and TRBJ1-2, with no clear D. V lost 4 bases to trimming and J lost 2 bases, with 11 bases between them. Germline lookup yields CDR1 GTSNPN and CDR2 SVGIG (reference sequence). The CDR3 consists of 13 residues. CDR3 DNA: TGTGCCTGGACCCCCTCCAAAAACTATGGCTACACCTTC. Residues: CAWTPSKNYGYTF.